These 23 T cell receptor beta chains share one sample of origin, sequenced in a study. The method was immunoSEQ multiplex PCR; TCRdb's version includes in-frame clones alone and lacks a portion of them. Altogether about 68,000 clones are present, about 94% being singletons, with the ten largest covering less than 4.5%. Sequences were obtained from PBMCs. These receptors were taken from a man aged 40-55 years with rheumatoid arthritis.

The chain uses TRBV5-5 and TRBJ2-1; D may be TRBD2 (6 bases). V shed 4 bases and J shed 10 bases, with 12 bases lying between them. The CDR3 sequence is 12 residues long. Germline-derived CDR1 and CDR2 are SGHKS and YYEKEE (reference sequence). DNA of the CDR3: TGTGCCAGCAGCCCCCTACGGGGGGAGCAGTTCTTC. Translated: CASSPLRGEQFF.

V and J are TRBV10-3 and TRBJ1-1; a possible D gene is TRBD1 (5 bases). The V gene's germline CDR1 is ENHRY and CDR2 SYGVKD. The CDR3 sequence is 13 residues long. V lost 7 bases and J 1 base, leaving 10 bases between the germline ends. The CDR3, as DNA: TGTGCCATCAAGACAGCCTCGAACACTGAAGCTTTCTTT. It specifies CAIKTASNTEAFF.

The V and J genes are TRBV6-5 and TRBJ1-4, with 9 positions matching TRBD1. The V gene end was trimmed by 8 bases and the J gene end by 7 bases; junction bases not matched to a gene: 5. Germline loops: CDR1 MNHEY, CDR2 SVGAGI. The CDR3 runs 13 residues. The CDR3 sequence is CASYRGQGEKLFF. Here the CDR3 DNA reads TGTGCCAGCTACAGGGGGCAGGGTGAAAAACTGTTTTTT.

The DNA of the CDR3 is TGTGCCAGCAGCCAAAGTTTTACGGGACGGGGGGGAGAAACCCAGTACTTC. Translated, it gives CASSQSFTGRGGETQYF. The chain has TRBV3-1 (or the pseudogene TRBV3-2) and TRBJ2-5, with 8 bases that match TRBD2. J gave up 8 bases and V 2 bases, and 16 bases lay outside the gene matches. The germline CDR1 and CDR2 sequences are LGHDT and YNNKEL (reference sequence). The CDR3 is 17 amino acids.

The rearrangement links TRBV27 to TRBJ2-3, with 7 bases fitting TRBD1. Germline V gene lookup returns CDR1 MNHEY and CDR2 SMNVEV (reference sequence). Trimming removed 5 bases from V and 6 bases from J; junction bases left unmatched: 5. The CDR3 loop spans 13 amino acids. CDR3 coding DNA: TGTGCCAGCAGTCGCGACAGGGCGGATACGCAGTATTTT. It codes for CASSRDRADTQYF.

This clone was recorded once. The chain couples TRBV2 to TRBJ2-2; D ambiguous. The CDR3 is 15 amino acids. The V end was cut by 6 bases, the J end by 4 bases, with 15 bases between. Germline V gene sequence: CDR1 SNHLY, CDR2 FYNNEI. DNA of the CDR3: TGTGCCAGCAGGTCGACATTTTGGGGCACCGGGGAGCTGTTTTTT. Translating it yields CASRSTFWGTGELFF.

This clone was detected only once. The chain carries TRBV9 and TRBJ2-1, with 12 bases identical to TRBD2. The V gene end was trimmed by 1 base and the J gene end by 9 bases; junction bases not matched to a gene: 2. Germline V CDR1 and CDR2: SGDLS, YYNGEE. The CDR3 is made up of 14 amino acids. The CDR3, as DNA: TGTGCCAGCAGCGTAAGACTAGCGGGAGCTGAGCAGTTCTTC. It specifies CASSVRLAGAEQFF. Full variable domain (rest looked up from reference TRBV9 and TRBJ2-1): DSGVTQTPKHLITATGQRVTLRCSPRSGDLSVYWYQQSLDQGLQFLIQYYNGEERAKGNILERFSAQQFPDLHSELNLSSLELGDSALYFCASSVRLAGAEQFFGPGTRLTVL.

V is TRBV30 and J is TRBJ2-5, with D possibly TRBD2 on 5 matching bases. The CDR3 length is 13 residues. Germline V gene sequence: CDR1 GTSNPN, CDR2 SVGIG (reference sequence). V shed 5 bases and J shed 9 bases, with 19 bases lying between them. The CDR3 sequence: CAWDGGGRMAQYF. For the CDR3, the DNA is TGTGCCTGGGACGGTGGAGGTAGGATGGCCCAGTACTTC.

In this sample, this clone turned up a few times. The gene calls are TRBV6-5 and TRBJ2-7; 7 bases are shared with TRBD1. The CDR3 has 15 residues. The V gene's germline CDR1 is MNHEY and CDR2 SVGAGI. Trimming at V came to 5 bases and at J to 1 base, leaving 8 bases not matched to a gene. CDR3 nucleotides: TGTGCCAGCAGTCCGACAGGGACGGGGTCCTACGAGCAGTACTTC. As protein: CASSPTGTGSYEQYF.

CDR3 in amino acids: CAWSVKHVNTEAFF. For the CDR3, the DNA is TGTGCCTGGAGTGTAAAACATGTGAACACTGAAGCTTTCTTT. The V and J genes are TRBV30 and TRBJ1-1; D gene ambiguous. Germline CDR1 and CDR2: GTSNPN and SVGIG (reference sequence). CDR3 length: 14 amino acids. The germline V and J ends were trimmed by 0 bases and 0 bases, with 8 bases remaining between them.

The V call is TRBV7-6, the J call TRBJ2-1; maybe TRBD1 (5 bases). Germline lookup yields CDR1 SGHVS and CDR2 FNYEAQ. The V gene lost 5 bases and the J gene lost 8 bases, with 19 bases spanning the gap. The CDR3 extends over 15 amino acids. CDR3 sequence reads: CASSPLSGGAHEQFF. The CDR3 DNA is TGTGCCAGCAGCCCCCTAAGTGGTGGGGCCCATGAGCAGTTCTTC.

This clone was counted only a few times. This chain uses TRBV7-2 with TRBJ2-7, with D possibly being TRBD2 (5 bases). V shed 2 bases and J shed 2 bases, with 10 bases lying between them. CDR3 size: 14 residues. Germline-derived CDR1 and CDR2 are SGHTA and FQGNSA. This CDR3 is CASSLQDGAYEQYF. The CDR3 DNA is TGTGCCAGCAGCTTACAGGACGGGGCCTACGAGCAGTACTTC.

The sample holds one count of this clone. V and J are TRBV25-1 and TRBJ1-1; D ambiguous. The V and J ends lost 1 base and 1 base respectively, with 10 bases between them. This CDR3 has 15 amino acids. CDR1 and CDR2 (germline): MGHDK, SYGVNS. CDR3: CASSEWNSANTEAFF. CDR3 DNA sequence: TGTGCCAGCAGTGAATGGAACAGCGCGAACACTGAAGCTTTCTTT.

The V and J genes are TRBV10-2 and TRBJ2-2; TRBD2 matches 8 bases. Per the germline V gene, CDR1 is WSHSY and CDR2 is SAAADI. This CDR3 spans 15 amino acids. J gave up 0 bases and V 7 bases, and 4 bases lay outside the gene matches. The CDR3: CASIRGGPNTGELFF. The CDR3 nucleotides read TGCGCCAGCATCCGGGGGGGACCGAACACCGGGGAGCTGTTTTTT.

The chain has TRBV5-1 and TRBJ1-1, with D unresolved. Looked up from germline, CDR1 is SGHRS and CDR2 is YFSETQ. The CDR3 consists of 14 residues. V lost 0 bases and J lost 5, with 11 bases in between. In DNA form, the CDR3 reads TGCGCCAGCAGCTTGGGTGACGGGCAAACTGAAGCTTTCTTT. Residues: CASSLGDGQTEAFF. Full variable domain (missing parts from reference TRBV5-1 and TRBJ1-1): KAGVTQTPRYLIKTRGQQVTLSCSPISGHRSVSWYQQTPGQGLQFLFEYFSETQRNKGNFPGRFSGRQFSNSRSEMNVSTLELGDSALYLCASSLGDGQTEAFFGQGTRLTVV.

V is TRBV6-6 and J is TRBJ1-3, with D possibly TRBD1 on 6 matching bases. V lost 5 bases and J lost 0, with 20 bases in between. The CDR3 runs 18 residues. The germline CDR1 and CDR2 sequences are MNHNY and SVGAGI (reference sequence). The CDR3 here is CASSQNHNRDTSGNTIYF. The CDR3 region has the DNA TGTGCCAGCAGTCAAAATCACAACCGGGACACCTCTGGAAACACCATATATTTT.

This chain connects TRBV11-2 to TRBJ1-2; 8 bases map to TRBD1. CDR3 size: 14 residues. Germline V gene sequence: CDR1 SGHAT, CDR2 FQNNGV. The V gene end was trimmed by 3 bases and the J gene end by 8 bases; junction bases not matched to a gene: 8. The CDR3 sequence: CASSLRQGLMGYTF. CDR3 DNA: TGTGCCAGCAGCTTGAGACAGGGGCTAATGGGCTACACCTTC.

The chain joins TRBV18 to TRBJ2-7; TRBD1 matches at 11 bases. The germline CDR1 and CDR2 sequences are KGHSH and LQKENI. The CDR3 loop spans 16 amino acids. Trimming removed 3 bases from V and 5 bases from J; junction bases left unmatched: 9. CDR3 loop: CASSPETGTGGDEQYF. As DNA, the CDR3 is TGTGCCAGCTCACCGGAAACGGGGACAGGGGGAGACGAGCAGTACTTC.

V is TRBV6-2 or TRBV6-3 and J is TRBJ2-2, with 12 bases matching TRBD2. The CDR3 covers 16 residues. The V and J ends lost 0 bases and 7 bases, in that order; junction bases with no gene match: 3. Germline V CDR1 and CDR2: MNHEY, SVGEGT. CDR3 sequence reads: CASSYSTSGRSGELFF. The DNA for the CDR3 is TGTGCCAGCAGTTACTCGACTAGCGGGAGAAGCGGGGAGCTGTTTTTT.

The chain uses TRBV7-3 and TRBJ2-1; 9 bases map to TRBD2. The CDR3 runs 16 residues. In germline, CDR1 is SGHTA, CDR2 FQGTGA. V gave up 4 bases and J gave up 7 bases; unmatched junction bases: 11. In DNA form, the CDR3 reads TGTGCCAGCAGCTCCAGGACTAGCGTAACAGGGAATGAGCAGTTCTTC. Amino acid sequence: CASSSRTSVTGNEQFF. Looking up the rest from reference TRBV7-3 and TRBJ2-1 gives the full variable domain: GAGVSQTPSNKVTEKGKYVELRCDPISGHTALYWYRQSLGQGPEFLIYFQGTGAADDSGLPNDRFFAVRPEGSVSTLKIQRTERGDSAVYLCASSSRTSVTGNEQFFGPGTRLTVL.

A single count supports this clone. The CDR3 DNA follows: TGTGCCAGCAGCGTAGAGGCGCTAGCGGGAGCCAATGAGCAGTTCTTC. It encodes CASSVEALAGANEQFF. This chain uses TRBV9 with TRBJ2-1; 10 bases line up with TRBD2. Germline assignment: CDR1 SGDLS and CDR2 YYNGEE. There are 16 residues in the CDR3. V gave up 0 bases and J gave up 6 bases; unmatched junction bases: 6.

The chain joins TRBV28 to TRBJ2-2; TRBD1 matches 7 bases. The trim removed 4 bases at V and 4 bases at J, leaving 9 bases unmatched. This CDR3 has 16 residues. CDR1 is MDHEN and CDR2 is SYDVKM in the germline V gene. Here the CDR3 DNA reads TGTGCCAGCAGTTCGCCAGGGGGACGGCGCACCGGGGAGCTGTTTTTT. This encodes CASSSPGGRRTGELFF.

The rearrangement links TRBV29-1 to TRBJ2-3; D might be TRBD2 (6 bases). The CDR3 has 13 residues. Deletions cut 7 bases from V and 5 bases from J, with 16 bases between. Germline lookup yields CDR1 SQVTM and CDR2 ANQGSEA. CDR3 protein: CSGDRERGDTQYF. The CDR3 DNA is TGCAGCGGGGATCGGGAGAGGGGAGATACGCAGTATTTT.